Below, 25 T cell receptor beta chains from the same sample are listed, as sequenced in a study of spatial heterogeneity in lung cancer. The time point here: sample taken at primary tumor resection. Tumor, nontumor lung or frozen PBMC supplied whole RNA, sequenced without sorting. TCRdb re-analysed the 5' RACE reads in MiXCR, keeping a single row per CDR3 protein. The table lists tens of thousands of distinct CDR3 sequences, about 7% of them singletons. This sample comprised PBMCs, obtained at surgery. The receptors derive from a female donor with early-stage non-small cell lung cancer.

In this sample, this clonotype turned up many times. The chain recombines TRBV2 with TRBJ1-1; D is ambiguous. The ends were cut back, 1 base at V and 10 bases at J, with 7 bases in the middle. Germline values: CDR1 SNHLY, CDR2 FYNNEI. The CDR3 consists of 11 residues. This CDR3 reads CASSEGPLAFF. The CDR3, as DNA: TGTGCCAGCAGTGAAGGTCCGCTAGCTTTCTTT.

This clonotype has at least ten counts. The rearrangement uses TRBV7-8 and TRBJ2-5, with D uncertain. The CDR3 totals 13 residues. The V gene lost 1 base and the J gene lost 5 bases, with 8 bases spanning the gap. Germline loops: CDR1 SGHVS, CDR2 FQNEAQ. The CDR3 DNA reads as TGTGCCAGCAGCTTAGTGGGAAGGGAGACCCAGTACTTC. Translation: CASSLVGRETQYF.

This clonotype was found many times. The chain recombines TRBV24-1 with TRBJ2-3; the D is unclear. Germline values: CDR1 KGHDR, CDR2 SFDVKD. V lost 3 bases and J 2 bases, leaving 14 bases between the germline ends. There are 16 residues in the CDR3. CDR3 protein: CATSDVRVSYTDTQYF. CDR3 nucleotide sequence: TGTGCCACCAGTGATGTCCGGGTTTCTTACACAGATACGCAGTATTTT.

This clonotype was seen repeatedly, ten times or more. The CDR3 protein is CASTPTGVYGYTF. The CDR3 DNA follows: TGTGCCAGCACCCCGACAGGGGTCTATGGCTACACCTTC. This chain connects TRBV2 to TRBJ1-2; 8 bases agree with TRBD1. Germline lookup yields CDR1 SNHLY and CDR2 FYNNEI. The CDR3 covers 13 residues. The ends lost 7 bases at V and 4 bases at J; junction bases unmatched: 5. The full variable domain, completed using reference TRBV2 and TRBJ1-2, is EPEVTQTPSHQVTQMGQEVILRCVPISNHLYFYWYRQILGQKVEFLVSFYNNEISEKSEIFDDQFSVERPDGSNFTLKIRSTKLEDSAMYFCASTPTGVYGYTFGSGTRLTVV.

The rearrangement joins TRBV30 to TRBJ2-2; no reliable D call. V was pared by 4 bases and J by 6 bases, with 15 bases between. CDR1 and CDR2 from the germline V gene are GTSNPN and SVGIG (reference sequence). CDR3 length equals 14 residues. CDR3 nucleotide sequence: TGTGCCTGGAAGCAGCAGGTCTACGCCGGGGAGCTGTTTTTT. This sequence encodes CAWKQQVYAGELFF.

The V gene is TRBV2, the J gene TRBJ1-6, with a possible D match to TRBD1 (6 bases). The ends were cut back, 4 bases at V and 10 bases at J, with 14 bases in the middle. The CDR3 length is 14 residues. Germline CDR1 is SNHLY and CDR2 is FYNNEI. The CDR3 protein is CASSAQGAGSPLHF. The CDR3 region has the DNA TGTGCCAGCAGTGCACAGGGAGCCGGGTCACCCCTCCACTTT.

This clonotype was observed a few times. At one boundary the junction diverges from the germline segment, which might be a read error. In DNA, the CDR3 is TGTGCCCGCAGTGCCGAGCGGGGGCACTCCTACAATGAGCAGTTCTTC. It specifies CARSAERGHSYNEQFF. This sequence joins TRBV2 and TRBJ2-1, with 8 bases matching TRBD2. The CDR3 contains 16 residues. Germline CDR1 and CDR2: SNHLY and FYNNEI. Combining the CDR3 with reference TRBV2 and TRBJ2-1 gives the whole variable domain EPEVTQTPSHQVTQMGQEVILRCVPISNHLYFYWYRQILGQKVEFLVSFYNNEISEKSEIFDDQFSVERPDGSNFTLKIRSTKLEDSAMYFCARSAERGHSYNEQFFGPGTRLTVL.

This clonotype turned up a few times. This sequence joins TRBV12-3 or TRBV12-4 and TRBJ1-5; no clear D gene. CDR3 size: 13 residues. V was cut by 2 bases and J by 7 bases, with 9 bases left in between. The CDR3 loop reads CASSLSGGQPQHF. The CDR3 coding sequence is TGTGCCAGCAGTTTATCGGGTGGCCAGCCCCAGCATTTT.

CDR3 residues: CASSLGGKPYEQYF. CDR3 bases: TGTGCCAGCAGCTTAGGGGGAAAACCCTACGAGCAGTACTTC. This chain joins TRBV7-8 and TRBJ2-7; no reliable D call. Looked up from germline, CDR1 is SGHVS and CDR2 is FQNEAQ. With 1 base removed from V and 2 bases from J, the gap between germline ends came to 9 bases. This CDR3 is 14 amino acids long.

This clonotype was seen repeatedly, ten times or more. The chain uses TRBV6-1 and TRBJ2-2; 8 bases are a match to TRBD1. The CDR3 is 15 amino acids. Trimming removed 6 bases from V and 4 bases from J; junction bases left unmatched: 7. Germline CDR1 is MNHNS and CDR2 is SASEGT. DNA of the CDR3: TGTGCCAGCAGGGCAGGGGGCGTAGCCACCGGGGAGCTGTTTTTT. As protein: CASRAGGVATGELFF.

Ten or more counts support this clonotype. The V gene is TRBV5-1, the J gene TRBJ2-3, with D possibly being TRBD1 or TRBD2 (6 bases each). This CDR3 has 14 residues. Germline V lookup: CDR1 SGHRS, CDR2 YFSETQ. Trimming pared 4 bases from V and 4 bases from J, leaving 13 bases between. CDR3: CASSGGGIADTQYF. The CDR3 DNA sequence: TGCGCCAGCAGCGGAGGGGGAATCGCAGATACGCAGTATTTT.

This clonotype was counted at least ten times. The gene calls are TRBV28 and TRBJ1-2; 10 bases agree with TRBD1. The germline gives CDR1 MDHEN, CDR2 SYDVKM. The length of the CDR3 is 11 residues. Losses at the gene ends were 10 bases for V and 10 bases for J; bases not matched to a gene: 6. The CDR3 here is CAIDRGLDYTF. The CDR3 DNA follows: TGTGCCATCGACAGGGGGCTCGACTACACCTTC.

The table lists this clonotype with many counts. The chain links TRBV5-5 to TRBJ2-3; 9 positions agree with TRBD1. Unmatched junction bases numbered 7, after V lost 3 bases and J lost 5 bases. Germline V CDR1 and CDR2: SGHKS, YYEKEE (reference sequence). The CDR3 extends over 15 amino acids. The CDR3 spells CASSSGQGRIDTQYF. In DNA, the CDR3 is TGTGCCAGCAGCTCGGGACAGGGAAGAATAGATACGCAGTATTTT.

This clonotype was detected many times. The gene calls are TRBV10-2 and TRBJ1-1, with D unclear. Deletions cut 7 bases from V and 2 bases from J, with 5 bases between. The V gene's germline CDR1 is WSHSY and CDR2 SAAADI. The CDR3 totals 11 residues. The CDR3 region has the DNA TGCGCCAGCATGGGCAACACTGAAGCTTTCTTT. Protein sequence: CASMGNTEAFF.

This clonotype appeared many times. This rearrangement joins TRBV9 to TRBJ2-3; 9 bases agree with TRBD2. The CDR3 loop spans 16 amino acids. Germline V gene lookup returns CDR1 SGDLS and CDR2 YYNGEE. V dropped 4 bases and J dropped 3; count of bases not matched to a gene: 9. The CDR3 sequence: CASSPRASGATDTQYF. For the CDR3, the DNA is TGTGCCAGCAGCCCTCGGGCTAGCGGGGCGACAGATACGCAGTATTTT. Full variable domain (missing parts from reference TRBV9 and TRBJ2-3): DSGVTQTPKHLITATGQRVTLRCSPRSGDLSVYWYQQSLDQGLQFLIQYYNGEERAKGNILERFSAQQFPDLHSELNLSSLELGDSALYFCASSPRASGATDTQYFGPGTRLTVL.

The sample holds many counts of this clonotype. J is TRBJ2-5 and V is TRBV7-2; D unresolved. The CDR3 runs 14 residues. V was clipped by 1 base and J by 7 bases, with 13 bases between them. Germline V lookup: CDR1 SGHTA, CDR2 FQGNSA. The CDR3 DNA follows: TGTGCCAGCAGCTTAGGCCCTTCAGCAGGGACCCAGTACTTC. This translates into CASSLGPSAGTQYF.

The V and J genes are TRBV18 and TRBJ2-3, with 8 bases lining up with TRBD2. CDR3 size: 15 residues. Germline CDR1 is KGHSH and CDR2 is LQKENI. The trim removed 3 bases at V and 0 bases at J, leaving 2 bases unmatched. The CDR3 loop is CASSPAGGSTDTQYF. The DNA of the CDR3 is TGTGCCAGCTCACCCGCGGGGGGTAGCACAGATACGCAGTATTTT.

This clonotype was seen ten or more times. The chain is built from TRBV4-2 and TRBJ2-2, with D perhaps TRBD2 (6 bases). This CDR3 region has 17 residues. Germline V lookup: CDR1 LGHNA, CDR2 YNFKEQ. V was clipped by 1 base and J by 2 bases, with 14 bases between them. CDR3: CASSQVVLGLNTGELFF. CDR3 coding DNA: TGTGCCAGCAGCCAAGTCGTCCTAGGACTAAACACCGGGGAGCTGTTTTTT.

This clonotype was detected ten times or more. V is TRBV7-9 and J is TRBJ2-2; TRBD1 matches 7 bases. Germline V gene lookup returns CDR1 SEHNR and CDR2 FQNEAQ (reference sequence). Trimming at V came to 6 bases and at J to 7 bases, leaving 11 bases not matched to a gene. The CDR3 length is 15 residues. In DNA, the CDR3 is TGTGCCAGCAGAAAAAACAGGGGACCGGGCGGGGAGCTGTTTTTT. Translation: CASRKNRGPGGELFF.

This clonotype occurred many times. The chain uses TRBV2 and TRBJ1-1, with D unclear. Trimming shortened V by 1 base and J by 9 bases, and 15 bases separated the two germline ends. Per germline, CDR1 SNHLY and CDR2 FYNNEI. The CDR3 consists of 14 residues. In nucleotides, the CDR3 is TGTGCCAGCAGTGAAGGAGGGTTCGAAAAGCAAGCTTTCTTT. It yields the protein CASSEGGFEKQAFF.

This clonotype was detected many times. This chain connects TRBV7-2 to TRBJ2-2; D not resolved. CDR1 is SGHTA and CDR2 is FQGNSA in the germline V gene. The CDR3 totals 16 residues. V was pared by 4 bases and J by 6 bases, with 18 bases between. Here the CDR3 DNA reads TGTGCCAGCAGCTCCCGTATTGTGGGGATCCCCGGGGAGCTGTTTTTT. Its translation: CASSSRIVGIPGELFF.

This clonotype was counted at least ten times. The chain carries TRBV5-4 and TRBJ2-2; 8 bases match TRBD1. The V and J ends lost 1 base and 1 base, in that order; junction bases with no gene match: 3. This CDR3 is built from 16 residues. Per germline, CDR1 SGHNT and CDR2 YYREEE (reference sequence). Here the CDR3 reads CASSLRTGKNTGELFF. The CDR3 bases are TGTGCCAGCAGCTTGCGGACAGGGAAGAACACCGGGGAGCTGTTTTTT.

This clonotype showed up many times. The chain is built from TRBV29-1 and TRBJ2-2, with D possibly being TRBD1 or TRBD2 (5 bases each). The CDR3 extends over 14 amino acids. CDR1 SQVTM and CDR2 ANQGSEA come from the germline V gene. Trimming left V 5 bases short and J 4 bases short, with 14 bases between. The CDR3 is CSVPGTYVTGELFF. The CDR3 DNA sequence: TGCAGCGTTCCCGGGACCTATGTCACCGGGGAGCTGTTTTTT.

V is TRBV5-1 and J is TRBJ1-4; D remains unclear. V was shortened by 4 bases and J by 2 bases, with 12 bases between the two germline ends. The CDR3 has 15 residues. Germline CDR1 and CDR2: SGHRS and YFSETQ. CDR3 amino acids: CASSTLGRTNEKLFF. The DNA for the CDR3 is TGCGCCAGCAGCACTCTTGGTCGGACTAATGAAAAACTGTTTTTT.

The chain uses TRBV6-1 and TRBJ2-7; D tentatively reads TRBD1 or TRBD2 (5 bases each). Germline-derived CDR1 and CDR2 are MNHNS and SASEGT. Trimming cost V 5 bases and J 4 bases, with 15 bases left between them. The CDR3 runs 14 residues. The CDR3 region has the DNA TGTGCCAGCAGTACCCGGGACCCCGCGTACGAGCAGTACTTC. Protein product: CASSTRDPAYEQYF.